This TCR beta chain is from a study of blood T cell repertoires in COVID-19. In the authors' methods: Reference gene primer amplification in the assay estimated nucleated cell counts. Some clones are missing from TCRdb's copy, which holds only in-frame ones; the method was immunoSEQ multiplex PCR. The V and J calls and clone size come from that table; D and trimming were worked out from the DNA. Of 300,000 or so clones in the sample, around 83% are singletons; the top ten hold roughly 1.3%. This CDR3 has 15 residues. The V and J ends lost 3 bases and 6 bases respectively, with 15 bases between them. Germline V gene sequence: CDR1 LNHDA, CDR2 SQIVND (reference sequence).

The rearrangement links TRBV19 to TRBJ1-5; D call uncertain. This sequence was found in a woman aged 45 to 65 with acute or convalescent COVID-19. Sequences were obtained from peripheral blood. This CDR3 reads CASSIMYGDGQPQHF. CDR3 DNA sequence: TGTGCCAGTAGTATCATGTACGGGGATGGTCAGCCCCAGCATTTT.